This T cell receptor (beta chain) was captured by sequencing in a study of cytomegalovirus exposure and HLA in healthy donors. Looking at the study overall: From donors who were HLA-typed, an early data release held approximately 91 million unique TCRs. The study, taken as a whole, reports: An ancestry cluster, one associated with Asian ancestry, reportedly showed fewer N-insertions than the roughly 670-donor mean in a later analysis.

Per the germline V gene, CDR1 is SGHNT and CDR2 is YYREEE (reference sequence). The CDR3 totals 16 residues. Trimming took 5 bases from V and 2 from J; bases not matched to a gene: 8. In regard to this clone: Antigen specificity is unknown.

PCR amplification relied on 60 Vbeta primers (plus 13 Jbeta primers). The method was immunoSEQ multiplex PCR; TCRdb's version includes in-frame clones alone and lacks a portion of them. The data contain 160,000 or so clones, over 60% of them singletons. V and J are TRBV5-4 and TRBJ2-4; 9 bases are shared with TRBD1. The sequenced sample was PBMCs. The TCR comes from a woman in her twenties or thirties in good health and CMV-seronegative. The CDR3 DNA follows: TGTGCCAGCAGTTCAACAGGGGGCTCGACCAAAAACATTCAGTACTTC. This codes for CASSSTGGSTKNIQYF.